This T cell receptor (beta chain) was observed in a study of T cell changes during pregnancy in multiple sclerosis. Only in-frame clones appear in the TCRdb table, and some are missing; sequencing was by immunoSEQ multiplex PCR. This table holds almost 35,000 clones, less than 95% found once. This CDR3 has 11 amino acids. Trimming removed 6 bases from V and 2 bases from J, with 5 bases in between. The germline V gene has CDR1 SEHNR and CDR2 FQNEAQ (reference sequence). This clone was seen a single time. The origin of this receptor is a female donor with multiple sclerosis, enrolled in a pregnancy study. Material: CD8+ T cells from peripheral blood mononuclear cells, obtained in the first trimester of pregnancy. This sequence joins TRBV7-9 and TRBJ2-7; D ambiguous. CDR3 sequence reads: CASSLTYEQYF. The CDR3, as DNA: TGTGCCAGCAGTCTTACCTACGAGCAGTACTTC.